The 5 T cell receptor beta chains listed next were all sequenced from one sample in a study of OX40 agonist ivuxolimab in advanced cancers. Assay: immunoSEQ multiplex PCR; the TCRdb copy retains only in-frame clones and omits some. The data contain under 35,000 clones, about nine tenths of them singletons. Specimen: CD4+ or CD8+ T cells sorted from blood, collected in a trial of the OX40 agonist ivuxolimab. All receptors derive from an adult with an advanced solid tumor such as melanoma, head and neck, liver or kidney cancer.

This chain connects TRBV19 to TRBJ1-1, with a tentative D call TRBD1 (5 bases). This CDR3 region has 13 residues. V was pared by 5 bases and J by 4 bases, with 11 bases between. Germline V CDR1 and CDR2: LNHDA, SQIVND (reference sequence). The CDR3 spells CASSDWGGTEAFF. The CDR3 DNA sequence: TGTGCCAGTAGTGACTGGGGGGGCACTGAAGCTTTCTTT.

The V gene is TRBV9, the J gene TRBJ2-2; D not certain. This CDR3 has 14 amino acids. The germline V and J ends were trimmed by 3 bases and 1 base, with 7 bases remaining between them. CDR1 is SGDLS, CDR2 YYNGEE, per germline. The CDR3, as DNA: TGTGCCAGCAGCGCCCGCGGGAACACCGGGGAGCTGTTTTTT. Translation: CASSARGNTGELFF.

The V and J genes are TRBV9 and TRBJ2-1; unclear D gene. Germline V lookup: CDR1 SGDLS, CDR2 YYNGEE. Between the trimmed V and J ends, which lost 1 base and 9 bases, there was a span of 8 bases. The CDR3 contains 12 residues. CDR3 in amino acids: CASSVSRGEQFF. For the CDR3, the DNA is TGTGCCAGCAGCGTATCGAGAGGTGAGCAGTTCTTC. Full variable domain (missing parts from reference TRBV9 and TRBJ2-1): DSGVTQTPKHLITATGQRVTLRCSPRSGDLSVYWYQQSLDQGLQFLIQYYNGEERAKGNILERFSAQQFPDLHSELNLSSLELGDSALYFCASSVSRGEQFFGPGTRLTVL.

The chain combines TRBV7-8 with TRBJ2-1, with 13 bases fitting TRBD2. Germline assignment: CDR1 SGHVS and CDR2 FQNEAQ. The V segment lost 5 bases and the J segment 4 bases; nucleotides outside the gene matches: 11. CDR3 length equals 18 residues. The CDR3 loop is CASSPRLAGGREYNEQFF. The CDR3 DNA reads TGTGCCAGCAGCCCCCGACTAGCGGGAGGCCGGGAATACAATGAGCAGTTCTTC.

The chain links TRBV10-3 to TRBJ2-3; 10 bases map to TRBD1. V lost 0 bases and J lost 2; bases outside the gene matches: 5. Germline V CDR1 and CDR2: ENHRY, SYGVKD. This CDR3 has 17 amino acids. This CDR3 is CAISESMGTGDTDTQYF. The CDR3 DNA reads TGTGCCATCAGTGAGTCGATGGGGACAGGGGACACAGATACGCAGTATTTT.